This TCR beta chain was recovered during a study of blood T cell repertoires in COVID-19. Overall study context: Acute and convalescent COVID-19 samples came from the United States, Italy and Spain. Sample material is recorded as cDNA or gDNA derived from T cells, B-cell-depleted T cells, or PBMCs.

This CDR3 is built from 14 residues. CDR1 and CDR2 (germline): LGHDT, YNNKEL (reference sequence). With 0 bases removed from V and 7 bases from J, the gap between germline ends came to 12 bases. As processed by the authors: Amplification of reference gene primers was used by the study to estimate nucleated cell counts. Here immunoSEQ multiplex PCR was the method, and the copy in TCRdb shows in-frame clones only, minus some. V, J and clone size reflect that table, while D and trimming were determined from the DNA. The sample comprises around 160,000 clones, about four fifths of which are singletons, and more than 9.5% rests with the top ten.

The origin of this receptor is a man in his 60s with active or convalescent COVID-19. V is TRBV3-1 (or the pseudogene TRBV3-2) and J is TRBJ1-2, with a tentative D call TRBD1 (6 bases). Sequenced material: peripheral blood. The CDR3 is CASSQDEGVGGYTF. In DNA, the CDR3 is TGTGCCAGCAGCCAAGATGAGGGGGTAGGTGGCTACACCTTC.